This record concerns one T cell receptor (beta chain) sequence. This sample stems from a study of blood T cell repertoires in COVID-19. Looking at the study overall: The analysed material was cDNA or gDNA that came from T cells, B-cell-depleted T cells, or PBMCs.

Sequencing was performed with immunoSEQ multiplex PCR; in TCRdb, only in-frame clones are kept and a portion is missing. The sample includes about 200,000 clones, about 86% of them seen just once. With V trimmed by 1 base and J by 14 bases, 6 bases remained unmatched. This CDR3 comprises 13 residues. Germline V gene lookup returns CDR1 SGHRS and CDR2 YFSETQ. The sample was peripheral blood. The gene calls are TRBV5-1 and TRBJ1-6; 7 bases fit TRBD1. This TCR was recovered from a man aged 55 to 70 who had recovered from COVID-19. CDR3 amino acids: CASSLIGQGALHF. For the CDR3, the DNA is TGCGCCAGCAGCTTGATAGGGCAGGGGGCCCTCCACTTT. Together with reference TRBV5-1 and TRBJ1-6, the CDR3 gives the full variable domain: KAGVTQTPRYLIKTRGQQVTLSCSPISGHRSVSWYQQTPGQGLQFLFEYFSETQRNKGNFPGRFSGRQFSNSRSEMNVSTLELGDSALYLCASSLIGQGALHFGNGTRLTVT.